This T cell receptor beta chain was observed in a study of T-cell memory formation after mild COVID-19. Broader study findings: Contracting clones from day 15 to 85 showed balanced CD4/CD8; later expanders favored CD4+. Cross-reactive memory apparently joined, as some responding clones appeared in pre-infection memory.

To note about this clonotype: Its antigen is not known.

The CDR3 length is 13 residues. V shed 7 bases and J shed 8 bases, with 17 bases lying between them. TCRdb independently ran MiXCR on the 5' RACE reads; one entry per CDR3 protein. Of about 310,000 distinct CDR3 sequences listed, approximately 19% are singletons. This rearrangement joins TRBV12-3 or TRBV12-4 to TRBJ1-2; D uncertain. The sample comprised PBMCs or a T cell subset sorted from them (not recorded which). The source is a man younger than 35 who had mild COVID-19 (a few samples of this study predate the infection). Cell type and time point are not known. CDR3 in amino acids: CASTRRAPGGYTF. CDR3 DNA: TGTGCCAGCACCCGGAGGGCCCCCGGCGGCTACACCTTC.